The rows below give T cell receptor beta chains drawn from one sample of a study of cytomegalovirus exposure and HLA in healthy donors. Generated by immunoSEQ multiplex PCR, the TCRdb table keeps only in-frame clones and is missing some. There are about 140,000 clones in the sample; just over 90% occur only once, and about 0.65% lies in the top ten. Sequenced: PBMCs. These receptors all come from a man between 18 and 29 years old in good health and CMV-seronegative. Each CDR3 is given without its conserved first and last residue. The order of the fields is J gene, V gene, clone size, CDR3 protein. Clone size is stated in some rows and not others, as once, few, many or a class when expanded.

TRBJ1-2	TRBV18	-	ASSPSLDTYGYT
TRBJ1-1	TRBV6-1	-	ASRFGGVNTEAF
TRBJ1-4	TRBV2	-	ASRSGQGAAEKLF
TRBJ2-2	TRBV5-3	-	ARSFLSGSGTGELF
TRBJ2-3	TRBV5-1	-	ASSLGMSGRVADTQY
TRBJ1-4	TRBV11-2	once	ASSLDGGRGNEKLF
TRBJ2-1	TRBV10-3	-	AIGSGTSGSSSYNEQF
TRBJ1-4	TRBV19	-	ASSMFQGGEKLF
TRBJ1-1	TRBV7-3	-	ASSSSDRNTEAF
TRBJ2-3	TRBV7-9	-	ASSLVLGETRDTQY
TRBJ2-3	TRBV30	-	AWSVGGGARTDTQY
TRBJ2-2	TRBV28	-	ASTTGGAQGGELF
TRBJ2-2	TRBV27	-	ASSRRQGYTGELF
TRBJ1-4	TRBV5-6	once	ASSLSWEEKLF
TRBJ2-5	TRBV11-2	-	ASSLPHIYGQGGQETQY
TRBJ2-3	TRBV9	-	ASSPGGGAGDTQY
TRBJ2-3	TRBV10-2	-	ASSGGLAGGGPSTDTQY
TRBJ1-1	TRBV13	-	ASSPTVGGGTEAF
TRBJ1-3	TRBV6-1	-	ASREYSGNTIY
TRBJ1-5	TRBV19	-	ASSPNNDQPQH
TRBJ1-1	TRBV2	once	ASSEGRGTEAF
TRBJ2-1	TRBV5-4	-	ASSLRRETYNEQF
TRBJ2-3	TRBV6-5	-	ASSYSKGLALDTQY
TRBJ1-6	TRBV7-9	-	ASSLSGQGGSPLH
TRBJ1-3	TRBV4-1	-	ASRARRTDGNTIY
TRBJ1-5	TRBV30	-	AWSPSGNQPQH
TRBJ1-4	TRBV27	-	ASSLSNPGTANEKLF
TRBJ2-1	TRBV27	-	ASSFKSGDEQF
TRBJ2-6	TRBV19	-	ASSMRREGDSGANVLT
TRBJ2-3	TRBV7-9	few	ASSIPIAGGSTDTQY
TRBJ1-1	TRBV19	-	ASGAGGVTEAF
TRBJ2-7	TRBV7-9	-	ASSFTGSYEQY
TRBJ2-1	TRBV6-5	-	ASSSQGLDNEQF
TRBJ1-5	TRBV2	-	ASTLDRNSNQPQH
TRBJ1-2	TRBV5-8	-	ASSLETDIYGYT
TRBJ2-5	TRBV7-2	-	ASIFQRGAETQY
TRBJ2-7	TRBV27	-	ASSLGVGGSSYEQY